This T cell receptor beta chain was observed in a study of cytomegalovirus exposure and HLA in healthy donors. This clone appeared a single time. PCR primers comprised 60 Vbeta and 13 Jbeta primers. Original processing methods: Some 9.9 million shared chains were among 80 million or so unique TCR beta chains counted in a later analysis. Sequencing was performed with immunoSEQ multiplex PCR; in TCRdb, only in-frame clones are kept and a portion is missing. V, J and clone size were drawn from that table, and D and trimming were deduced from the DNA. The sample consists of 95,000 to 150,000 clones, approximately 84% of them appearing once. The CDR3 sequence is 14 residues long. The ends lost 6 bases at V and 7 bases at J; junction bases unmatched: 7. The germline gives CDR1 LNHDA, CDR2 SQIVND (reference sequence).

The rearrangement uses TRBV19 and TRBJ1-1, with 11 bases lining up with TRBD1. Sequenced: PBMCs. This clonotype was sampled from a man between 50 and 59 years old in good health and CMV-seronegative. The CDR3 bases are TGTGCCAGTAGAACCCGGACAGGGGGCAGTGAAGCTTTCTTT. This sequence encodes CASRTRTGGSEAFF.